Described below is a single T cell receptor beta chain sequence and its context. This record comes from a study of T cell changes during pregnancy in multiple sclerosis. The method was immunoSEQ multiplex PCR; TCRdb's version includes in-frame clones alone and lacks a portion of them. The sample lists about 36,000 clones, 92% occurring once. Source: CD4+ T cells from peripheral blood mononuclear cells, taken in the third trimester of pregnancy. This TCR was recovered from a female donor in good health, enrolled as a control in a pregnancy study.

The CDR3 sequence is CSAKEAYGYTF. CDR3 in DNA: TGCAGTGCCAAGGAGGCCTATGGCTACACCTTC. V gene TRBV20-1 combines with J gene TRBJ1-2; D ambiguous. The CDR3 contains 11 residues. CDR1 is DFQATT and CDR2 is SNEGSKA in the germline V gene (reference sequence). Between the trimmed V and J ends, which lost 6 bases and 4 bases, there was a span of 9 bases.